This T cell receptor (beta chain) stems from a study of T cell repertoires in cytomegalovirus infection. This clonotype was counted ten times or more. Its antigen is currently unknown. Notes on the study in general: Accumulated public TCR beta family frequency recognized individuals carrying CMV together with the relevant HLA.

TCRdb independently ran MiXCR on the reads; one entry per CDR3 protein. The sample lists 600,000 to 800,000 distinct CDR3 sequences, less than 25% occurring once. Sequences were obtained from CD8+ T cells from PBMCs. The sequence came from a human donor in good health (CMV status not recorded). Some clones in this sample may be carry-over from other donors' samples.

DNA of the CDR3: TGTGCCAGCAGACTCTTAGCGGGGGGCACAGATACGCAGTATTTT. Protein: CASRLLAGGTDTQYF. The gene calls are TRBV7-6 and TRBJ2-3; 9 positions match TRBD2. The V gene end was trimmed by 6 bases and the J gene end by 1 base; junction bases not matched to a gene: 5. CDR1 and CDR2 from the germline V gene are SGHVS and FNYEAQ. The CDR3 runs 15 residues.